This T cell receptor beta chain was captured in a study of graft-versus-host responses after intestinal transplantation (dated by TCRdb to the early 2020s). The study in broad terms: Recipients received multivisceral, liver-intestinal, or isolated intestinal transplants. After intestinal transplantation, graft-versus-host and host-versus-graft alloreactive T cell clones in the graft, circulation and bone marrow were tracked using bulk TCR-beta CDR3 sequencing. Donor T cell macrochimerism was defined as a peak of at least 4% donor T cells among recipient peripheral blood mononuclear cells. All recipients received anti-thymocyte globulin induction followed by maintenance tacrolimus and steroids for approximately 3 years. Rather than being sequenced by the commercial service, samples from a few later patients were sequenced in-house on an Illumina MiSeq and processed with MiXCR. To identify alloreactive clones, pre-transplant mixed lymphocyte reaction products were sequenced and compared with unstimulated pre-transplant donor and recipient T cells. The cohort enrolled around 23 intestinal transplant recipients including one retransplant, and 3 patients lacking pretransplant specimens were excluded.

Looking up the germline V gene yields CDR1 MNHNS and CDR2 SASEGT. The junction carries 12 bases between V and J, which are trimmed by 5 bases and 8 bases respectively. The CDR3 runs 13 amino acids, cysteine and phenylalanine included. Here the CDR3 DNA is all that survives: 39 bases in frame from base 1. The time point label for this specimen denotes: cells obtained before transplantation from donor or recipient. CD3+CD4+ and CD3+CD8+ populations were FACS-sorted from unstimulated pre-transplant donor and recipient cells taken from spleen or lymph nodes. What the authors observed across the whole study: Peak levels of circulating GvH clones were associated with declines in HvG clones early after transplant. Conclusions were limited by the relatively low number and heterogeneity of intestinal transplant patients. GvH clones were detected in recipient bone marrow, and some appeared earlier in ileal mucosa or blood, consistent with an intestinal mucosal origin. In the allografts of patients with donor T cell macrochimerism, GvH to HvG T cell clonal ratios were high.

A remark on this clone: Its antigen target is currently unknown. It has no much larger one-base neighbor in the sample; base qualities were not kept.

Preparation of the library involved the immunoSEQ multiplex PCR assay. For most patients, genomic DNA was isolated using the Qiagen DNeasy Blood and Tissue Kit and was shipped frozen to Adaptive Biotechnologies for TCR sequencing. Adaptive Biotechnologies carried out high-throughput TCR-beta CDR3 sequencing of genomic DNA for most patients. The paper's processing steps were these. Adaptive's ImmunoSEQ software was the source of the TCR sequencing data for over 15 patients, while three other patients were processed with MiXCR and VDJtools. To correct CD4 versus CD8 sorting errors, any sequence found in both subsets at a frequency ratio below 5:1 was removed. CDR3 nucleotide sequences shared between donor and recipient were removed because their origin could not be assigned. To count as alloreactive, a clone needed at least 2-fold expansion over unstimulated cells and a minimum CFSE-low frequency of 0.002% (template counts) or 0.001% (read counts). Clones detected in sequenced pre-transplant spleen, lymph node, or MLR CFSE-low populations of the donor or recipient were defined as mappable. The cumulative frequency of alloreactive clones was calculated as a percentage of all sequences, weighted by copy number. In TCRdb, the immuneACCESS table is reduced to in-frame sequences with V and J assigned. These tables do not hold every clone; where another copy was compared, an unresolved V gene accounts for under half, and the others remain unexplained. V and J calls and clone size are copied from that table; D and trimming were computed from the DNA. A total of about 97,000 clones appear in this sample, roughly 91% of them only once. Roughly 0.2% of the sample rests with the top ten.

The chain couples TRBV6-1 to TRBJ2-2, with a tentative D gene TRBD1 over 5 matching bases. The material sequenced was unstimulated CD4+ T cells sorted from spleen or lymph node cells, taken before transplant. This sequence was found in a human donor who was the organ donor for an intestinal transplant. Here is the DNA: TGTGCCAGCAGTACCCTAAGGGGAGGGGAGCTGTTTTTT. This translates into CASSTLRGGELFF.